The clone carrying this TCR beta chain was picked up many times. Naive CD8 T cell sorting was performed on the CD8+CD4-CCR7+CD45RA+ phenotype. The CDR3 runs to 14 residues. CDR1 is MNHEY, CDR2 SVGAGI, per germline. V shed 6 bases and J shed 4 bases, with 13 bases lying between them. TCRdb processed the PCR reads anew with MiXCR; each CDR3 protein has one entry. The sample holds about 630,000 distinct CDR3 sequences, less than 30% seen once. These data come from a study of molecular identifiers for immune sequencing clone quantification. Study information: Replicate experiments took RNA from about 21,000 or 97,000 naive CD8 cells, divided it five ways and sequenced four.

The clonotype was recovered from a human donor in good health. Some libraries in this study had Jurkat cell RNA spiked in. What was sequenced was naive CD8+ T cells from blood, with Jurkat cell RNA spiked in. Subset indicated: FACS-sorted CD8+CD4-CCR7+CD45RA+ naive T cells. This chain connects TRBV6-5 to TRBJ1-5, with D perhaps matching TRBD1 (6 bases). The CDR3 region is CASRTTGPNQPQHF. In DNA, the CDR3 is TGTGCCAGCAGAACGACAGGCCCAAATCAGCCCCAGCATTTT.